This T cell receptor (beta chain) derives from a study of blood T cell repertoires in COVID-19. Study overall: COVID-19 samples from acute and convalescent phases originated in the United States, Italy and Spain. T cells, B-cell-depleted T cells, or PBMCs supplied cDNA or gDNA.

V lost 1 base and J 4 bases, leaving 16 bases between the germline ends. The CDR3 has 16 amino acids. Looked up from germline, CDR1 is LGHDT and CDR2 is YNNKEL (reference sequence). Original processing methods: Estimation of nucleated cell counts was performed using reference gene primer amplification. TCRdb keeps only in-frame clones here, not all; method: immunoSEQ multiplex PCR. The D gene and trimming were derived from the DNA, and the V and J assignments and clone size from that table. The sample records approximately 150,000 clones, around 90% being singletons. Sequencing was done on a sample of peripheral blood. The gene calls are TRBV3-1 (or the pseudogene TRBV3-2) and TRBJ1-2; no clear D gene. This receptor was obtained from a human donor in a cohort sampled during active COVID-19. CDR3 sequence reads: CASSQVGPAALYGYTF. CDR3 nucleotides: TGTGCCAGCAGCCAAGTAGGCCCGGCGGCCCTCTATGGCTACACCTTC.